This paragraph reports one T cell receptor beta chain. The antigen is undetermined. These data are taken from a study of shared clonotypes between healthy human individuals. Healthy and HIV-negative, the adult donors had no recent acute infections or vaccinations. Findings of the study overall: Only blood samples were collected, and tissue repertoires likely differ.

The CDR3 extends over 12 amino acids. The ends lost 5 bases at V and 7 bases at J; junction bases unmatched: 3. Per the germline V gene, CDR1 is SGHTA and CDR2 is FQGNSA. Source study methods: ImmunoSEQ output lacked quality scores and full-length reads, limiting matched filtering. TCRdb's copy holds only in-frame clones and misses some; the assay was immunoSEQ multiplex PCR. From that table come the V and J calls and clone size; the DNA was used to work out D and trimming. The sample records hundreds of thousands of clones, around 75% being singletons. The TCR comes from a woman aged 40 to 55 in good health. Some clones in this sample may be carry-over from other donors' samples. The sequenced sample consisted of PBMCs. J is TRBJ1-2 and V is TRBV7-2; 8 bases agree with TRBD1. CDR3 bases: TGTGCCAGCAGCGTGACAGGGGCTGGCTACACCTTC. This encodes CASSVTGAGYTF. Full variable domain (remainder filled in from reference TRBV7-2 and TRBJ1-2): GAGVSQSPSNKVTEKGKDVELRCDPISGHTALYWYRQSLGQGLEFLIYFQGNSAPDKSGLPSDRFSAERTGGSVSTLTIQRTQQEDSAVYLCASSVTGAGYTFGSGTRLTVV.